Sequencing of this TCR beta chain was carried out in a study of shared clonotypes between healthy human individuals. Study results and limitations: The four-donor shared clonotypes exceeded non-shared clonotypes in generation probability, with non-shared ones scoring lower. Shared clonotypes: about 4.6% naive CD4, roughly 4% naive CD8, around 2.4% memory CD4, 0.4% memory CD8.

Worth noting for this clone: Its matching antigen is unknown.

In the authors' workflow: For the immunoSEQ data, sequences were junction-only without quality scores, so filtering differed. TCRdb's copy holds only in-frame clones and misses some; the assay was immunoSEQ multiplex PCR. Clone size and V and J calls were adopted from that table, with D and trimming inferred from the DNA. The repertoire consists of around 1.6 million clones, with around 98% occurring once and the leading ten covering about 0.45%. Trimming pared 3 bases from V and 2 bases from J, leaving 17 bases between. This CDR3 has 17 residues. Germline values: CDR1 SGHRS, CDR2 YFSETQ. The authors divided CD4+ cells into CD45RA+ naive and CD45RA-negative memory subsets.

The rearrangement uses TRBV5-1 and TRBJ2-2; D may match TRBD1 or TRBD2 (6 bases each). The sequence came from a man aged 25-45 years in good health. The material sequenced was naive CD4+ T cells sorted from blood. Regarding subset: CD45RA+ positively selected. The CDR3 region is CASSYALGGRNTGELFF. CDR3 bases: TGCGCCAGCAGCTACGCCCTTGGGGGGCGTAACACCGGGGAGCTGTTTTTT.